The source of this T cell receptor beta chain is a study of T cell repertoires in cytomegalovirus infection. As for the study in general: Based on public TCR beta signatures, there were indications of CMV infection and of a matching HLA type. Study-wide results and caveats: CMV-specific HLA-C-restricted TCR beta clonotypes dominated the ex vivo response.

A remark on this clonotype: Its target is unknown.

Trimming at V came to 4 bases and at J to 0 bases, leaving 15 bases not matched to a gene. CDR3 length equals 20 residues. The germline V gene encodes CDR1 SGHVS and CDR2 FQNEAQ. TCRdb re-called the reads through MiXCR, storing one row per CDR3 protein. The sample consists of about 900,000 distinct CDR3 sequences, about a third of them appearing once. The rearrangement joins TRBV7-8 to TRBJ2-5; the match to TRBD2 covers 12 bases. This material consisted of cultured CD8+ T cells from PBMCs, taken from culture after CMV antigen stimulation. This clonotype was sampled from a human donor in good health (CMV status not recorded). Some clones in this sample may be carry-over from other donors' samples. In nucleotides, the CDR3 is TGTGCCAGCAGCTCCTGGGCTACTAGCGGGGGGCGTCTATACCAAGAGACCCAGTACTTC. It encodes CASSSWATSGGRLYQETQYF.